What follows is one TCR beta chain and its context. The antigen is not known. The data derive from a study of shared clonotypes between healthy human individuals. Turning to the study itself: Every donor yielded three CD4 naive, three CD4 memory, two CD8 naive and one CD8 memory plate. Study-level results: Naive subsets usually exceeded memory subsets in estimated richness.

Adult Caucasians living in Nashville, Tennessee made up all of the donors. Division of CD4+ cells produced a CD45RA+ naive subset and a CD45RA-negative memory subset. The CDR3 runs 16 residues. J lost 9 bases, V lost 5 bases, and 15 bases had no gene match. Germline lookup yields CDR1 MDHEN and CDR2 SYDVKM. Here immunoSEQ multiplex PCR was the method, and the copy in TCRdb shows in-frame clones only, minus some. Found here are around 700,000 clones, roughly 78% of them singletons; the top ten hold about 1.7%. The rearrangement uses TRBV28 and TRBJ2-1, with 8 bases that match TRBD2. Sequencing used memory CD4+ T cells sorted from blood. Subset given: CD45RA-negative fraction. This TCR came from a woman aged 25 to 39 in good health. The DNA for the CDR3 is TGTGCCAGCAGTCCCCCGGGGGGGGCCGGGGGTCCTGAGCAGTTCTTC. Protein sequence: CASSPPGGAGGPEQFF.